These 30 T cell receptor beta chains originate from one sample sequenced in a study of T cells in Graves' hyperthyroidism and ophthalmopathy. Amplification of TCR beta CDR3 regions used RNA as the template. The HTBI primer set drove a first-round RT-PCR of the TCR CDR3. MiXCR, run by TCRdb on the multiplex PCR reads, gives a single entry per CDR3 protein. The sample holds a few hundred thousand distinct CDR3 sequences, about 14% seen once. Sequencing was done on a sample of blood. The receptors were sampled from a woman aged 35 to 49 with Graves' hyperthyroidism that later progressed to Graves' ophthalmopathy.

The table lists this clonotype with many counts. The chain has TRBV7-9 and TRBJ2-1; D may be TRBD2 (6 bases). CDR1 is SEHNR, CDR2 FQNEAQ, per germline (reference sequence). V shed 10 bases and J shed 6 bases, with 19 bases lying between them. The CDR3 spans 14 residues. The CDR3 nucleotides are TGTGCCATCTCCACGGGGGAGAGGGTCAATGAGCAGTTCTTC. Translated, it gives CAISTGERVNEQFF.

This clonotype was observed at least ten times. The gene calls are TRBV6-1 and TRBJ2-3; possibly TRBD2 for D (5 bases). The germline V and J ends were trimmed by 5 bases and 2 bases, with 20 bases remaining between them. This CDR3 is built from 17 residues. Germline V lookup: CDR1 MNHNS, CDR2 SASEGT. The CDR3 nucleotides read TGTGCCAGCAGTTACGGTGCCGGGGTGGAGATCACAGATACGCAGTATTTT. Its translation is CASSYGAGVEITDTQYF.

The V call is TRBV9, the J call TRBJ2-7; D is undetermined. Looked up from germline, CDR1 is SGDLS and CDR2 is YYNGEE. The length of the CDR3 is 13 residues. Trimming left V 2 bases short and J 6 bases short, with 12 bases between. The CDR3 here is CASSVGTETEQYF. Written as DNA, the CDR3 is TGTGCCAGCAGCGTGGGTACAGAAACCGAGCAGTACTTC.

This clonotype was observed a handful of times. Being one base from a much bigger clone, this may be a read error. The chain recombines TRBV28 with TRBJ1-1, with D hard to call. The CDR3 is 15 amino acids. Germline CDR1 reads MDHEN; CDR2 reads SYDVKM. V shed 2 bases and J shed 5 bases, with 15 bases lying between them. CDR3 DNA: TGTGCCAGCAGTTTACAGGTTCCCCGACAAACTGAAGCTTTCTTT. Translating gives CASSLQVPRQTEAFF. The whole variable domain, remainder taken from reference TRBV28 and TRBJ1-1, is DVKVTQSSRYLVKRTGEKVFLECVQDMDHENMFWYRQDPGLGLRLIYFSYDVKMKEKGDIPEGYSVSREKKERFSLILESASTNQTSMYLCASSLQVPRQTEAFFGQGTRLTVV.

This clonotype was seen at least ten times. The chain couples TRBV20-1 to TRBJ1-6, with a tentative D call TRBD1 (6 bases). Per germline, CDR1 DFQATT and CDR2 SNEGSKA (reference sequence). V was clipped by 6 bases and J by 7 bases, with 19 bases between them. The CDR3 consists of 15 residues. The CDR3, as DNA: TGCAGTGCCAGCCGTTCGGGGGCAGGGAATTCACCCCTCCACTTT. Its translation: CSASRSGAGNSPLHF.

The chain recombines TRBV30 with TRBJ2-7, with 8 positions matching TRBD2. V dropped 3 bases and J dropped 4; count of bases not matched to a gene: 8. Germline V gene data show CDR1 as GTSNPN and CDR2 as SVGIG (reference sequence). The CDR3 sequence is 14 residues long. CDR3 in DNA: TGTGCCTGGAGAGCGAGCGGGAGTTCATACGAGCAGTACTTC. This codes for CAWRASGSSYEQYF.

CDR3 in amino acids: CASSPRAGGIETQYF. In nucleotides, the CDR3 is TGTGCCAGCAGTCCCCGGGCAGGGGGCATAGAGACCCAGTACTTC. The rearrangement joins TRBV28 to TRBJ2-5, with 8 bases matching TRBD1. This CDR3 has 15 residues. The junction had 9 bases not matched to a gene; V was cut back by 5 bases and J by 4 bases. Germline lookup yields CDR1 MDHEN and CDR2 SYDVKM.

The rearrangement links TRBV9 to TRBJ2-3; D is tentatively TRBD1 or TRBD2 (5 bases each). Germline V CDR1 and CDR2: SGDLS, YYNGEE. Trimming removed 3 bases at V and 13 bases at J, with 15 bases between. There are 12 residues in the CDR3. CDR3 in DNA: TGTGCCAGCAGCGCCTACACGGGACCCGAGTATTTT. It yields the protein CASSAYTGPEYF.

This clonotype was detected ten times or more. The J gene is TRBJ2-1, the V gene TRBV27, with 11 bases matching TRBD2. This CDR3 comprises 16 residues. Germline CDR1 is MNHEY and CDR2 is SMNVEV (reference sequence). V shed 2 bases and J 5 bases; nucleotides not matched to a gene: 5. CDR3 region: CASSLPSGGNNNEQFF. The CDR3 nucleotides read TGTGCCAGCAGTTTACCTAGCGGGGGGAATAACAATGAGCAGTTCTTC.

The chain links TRBV19 to TRBJ2-7; 7 bases fit TRBD2. CDR1 is LNHDA and CDR2 is SQIVND in the germline V gene (reference sequence). V was clipped by 7 bases and J by 0 bases; unmatched bases: 3. This CDR3 has 13 amino acids. In nucleotides, the CDR3 is TGTGCCAGTATGGGGGGGAACTCCTACGAGCAGTACTTC. It specifies CASMGGNSYEQYF.

This chain's CDR3 is CAWRTPDRVTEAFF. CDR3 DNA sequence: TGTGCCTGGAGGACCCCAGACAGGGTCACTGAAGCTTTCTTT. This chain joins TRBV30 and TRBJ1-1, with 7 positions matching TRBD1. The CDR3 has 14 residues. V shed 3 bases and J 4 bases; nucleotides not matched to a gene: 8. From germline, CDR1 is GTSNPN and CDR2 SVGIG (reference sequence).

This clonotype was picked up a small number of times. The genes are TRBV20-1 and TRBJ2-5; D possibly corresponds to TRBD2 (6 bases). V lost 5 bases, J lost 1 base, and 11 bases lay in between. The germline V gene has CDR1 DFQATT and CDR2 SNEGSKA (reference sequence). The CDR3 is made up of 13 amino acids. The CDR3 here is CSAGPGVQETQYF. CDR3 DNA sequence: TGCAGTGCTGGCCCGGGGGTCCAAGAGACCCAGTACTTC.

This rearrangement joins TRBV30 to TRBJ1-4; possible D gene TRBD1, 5 bases. Looked up from germline, CDR1 is GTSNPN and CDR2 is SVGIG (reference sequence). The CDR3 covers 11 residues. CDR3 region: CGTKANEKLFF. The CDR3, as DNA: TGTGGGACAAAGGCCAATGAAAAACTGTTTTTT.

Only a few counts were recorded for this clonotype. One end of the junction is discordant with germline, which a read error may explain. The chain links TRBV12-3 or TRBV12-4 to TRBJ2-3; the D gene is possibly TRBD2 (5 bases). The CDR3 extends over 14 amino acids. The CDR3 loop reads CVSSFTSGTDTQYF. CDR3 DNA: TGTGTCAGCAGTTTCACTAGTGGCACAGATACGCAGTATTTT.

This clonotype turned up a few times. CDR3 sequence reads: CASSFGSTGGREQYF. The CDR3 nucleotides read TGTGCCAGCAGTTTCGGCTCGACGGGAGGGCGCGAGCAGTACTTC. The chain uses TRBV27 and TRBJ2-7; 8 bases match TRBD2. CDR1 MNHEY and CDR2 SMNVEV come from the germline V gene (reference sequence). This CDR3 is 15 amino acids long. V lost 3 bases, J lost 6 bases, and 10 bases stayed unmatched.

This clonotype was seen a single time. The rearrangement uses TRBV9 and TRBJ1-3; D may be TRBD1 (5 bases). Between the trimmed V and J ends, which lost 4 bases and 4 bases, there was a span of 15 bases. Germline V lookup: CDR1 SGDLS, CDR2 YYNGEE. The CDR3 has 15 residues. CDR3 bases: TGTGCCAGCAGCCCCACGATGGGGGAAGGAAACACCATATATTTT. Translating it yields CASSPTMGEGNTIYF.

This clonotype was picked up many times. Relative to the germline gene, one junction end is altered; a read error may explain this. The J gene is TRBJ2-5, the V gene TRBV5-1; the match to TRBD2 covers 12 bases. This CDR3 is 15 amino acids long. Germline values: CDR1 SGHRS, CDR2 YFSETQ. In DNA, the CDR3 is TGTGCCAGCAGCTTAGGACTAGCGGGGCGAGAGACCCAGTACTTC. Translating gives CASSLGLAGRETQYF.

This clonotype was observed at least ten times. The genes are TRBV4-1 and TRBJ1-1; TRBD1 agrees at 8 bases. The germline V gene has CDR1 MGHRA and CDR2 YSYEKL. After removal of 6 bases from V and 4 bases from J, the junction contained 7 bases not matched to a gene. The CDR3 is 14 residues long. The CDR3 DNA reads TGCGCCAGCAGTCCAAAGACAGGGGTCACTGAAGCTTTCTTT. This codes for CASSPKTGVTEAFF.

About this clonotype: The germline gene is not matched at one end of the junction; a read error may be the cause. The CDR3 DNA reads as TGTGCTAGCAGCGTGGGACTAGCGGATGAGCAGTTCTTC. Amino acids: CASSVGLADEQFF. The rearrangement links TRBV7-7 to TRBJ2-1, with TRBD2 identical over 11 bases. This CDR3 is built from 13 residues. Looked up from germline, CDR1 is SSHAT and CDR2 is FNYEAQ (reference sequence). Full variable domain (rest looked up from reference TRBV7-7 and TRBJ2-1): GAGVSQSPRYKVTKRGQDVTLRCDPISSHATLYWYQQALGQGPEFLTYFNYEAQPDKSGLPSDRFSAERPEGSISTLTIQRTEQRDSAMYRCASSVGLADEQFFGPGTRLTVL.

This clonotype has ten or more counts. V usage is TRBV28 and J usage is TRBJ2-7; 10 bases are shared with TRBD1. The CDR3 loop spans 17 amino acids. J was trimmed by 3 bases and V by 7 bases; bases with no gene match: 15. Germline V lookup: CDR1 MDHEN, CDR2 SYDVKM. The CDR3, as DNA: TGTGCCAGCACCCCCGTCCCCGGGACAGGGGATTACTACGAGCAGTACTTC. Encoded protein: CASTPVPGTGDYYEQYF.

This clonotype was seen ten or more times. The genes are TRBV29-1 and TRBJ2-3, with 7 bases lining up with TRBD1. The CDR3 runs to 13 residues. Looked up from germline, CDR1 is SQVTM and CDR2 is ANQGSEA. V was clipped by 7 bases and J by 7 bases; unmatched bases: 11. The CDR3 spells CSALPRQGNTQYF. The CDR3 DNA reads TGCAGCGCCCTCCCCCGACAGGGAAATACGCAGTATTTT.

In this sample, this clonotype turned up many times. The chain uses TRBV27 and TRBJ1-5, with 8 bases that match TRBD1. Germline V gene lookup returns CDR1 MNHEY and CDR2 SMNVEV (reference sequence). Trimming cost V 7 bases and J 3 bases; bases outside gene matches: 2. The CDR3 is 13 amino acids. The CDR3, as DNA: TGTGCCAGCACAGGGGGCCTCAATCAGCCCCAGCATTTT. Translated: CASTGGLNQPQHF.

This clonotype was found many times. The chain combines TRBV27 with TRBJ1-6; tentative D call: TRBD1 (6 bases). The CDR3 runs to 15 residues. CDR1 and CDR2 (germline): MNHEY, SMNVEV (reference sequence). Trimming left V 5 bases short and J 4 bases short, with 12 bases between. CDR3 DNA sequence: TGTGCCAGCAGTCCCAGGGGAGGATATAATTCACCCCTCCACTTT. Translation gives CASSPRGGYNSPLHF.

This rearrangement joins TRBV2 to TRBJ2-6; D tentatively reads TRBD1 or TRBD2 (5 bases each). This CDR3 region has 15 residues. The germline gives CDR1 SNHLY, CDR2 FYNNEI. The V end was cut by 6 bases, the J end by 0 bases, with 9 bases between. CDR3 region: CASSAGGSGANVLTF. The CDR3 bases are TGTGCCAGCAGCGCTGGGGGCTCTGGGGCCAACGTCCTGACTTTC.

This clonotype was picked up many times. The rearrangement uses TRBV5-1 and TRBJ2-1, with TRBD1 matching 7 bases. Germline CDR1 SGHRS, CDR2 YFSETQ. The junction had 5 bases not matched to a gene; V was cut back by 2 bases and J by 0 bases. The CDR3 is 16 amino acids. In DNA form, the CDR3 reads TGCGCCAGCAGCTTAACAGGGGCCCGCTCCTACAATGAGCAGTTCTTC. Translation: CASSLTGARSYNEQFF.

This clonotype was counted many times. V usage is TRBV2 and J usage is TRBJ1-4, with TRBD1 as a possible D gene (5 bases). This CDR3 is 15 amino acids long. Trimming took off 6 bases at V and 1 base at J, with 12 bases between the two ends. In germline, CDR1 is SNHLY, CDR2 FYNNEI. In nucleotides, the CDR3 is TGTGCCAGCAGGAAACAGGTCCTAACTAATGAAAAACTGTTTTTT. Its protein is CASRKQVLTNEKLFF.

This clonotype was observed at least ten times. CDR3 sequence: CASSPYYSGANVLTF. The CDR3 DNA follows: TGTGCCAGCAGCCCATACTACTCTGGGGCCAACGTCCTGACTTTC. The rearrangement joins TRBV28 to TRBJ2-6; no clear D. This CDR3 is 15 amino acids long. Trimming took off 6 bases at V and 0 bases at J, with 9 bases between the two ends. Germline values: CDR1 MDHEN, CDR2 SYDVKM.

The sample holds a few counts of this clonotype. The chain employs TRBV10-3 and TRBJ1-2, with D perhaps matching TRBD1 (6 bases). CDR1 and CDR2 from the germline V gene are ENHRY and SYGVKD. The V gene lost 7 bases and the J gene lost 3 bases, with 12 bases spanning the gap. CDR3 length equals 13 residues. This chain's CDR3 is CAITRGLDYGYTF. For the CDR3, the DNA is TGTGCCATCACCCGGGGGCTGGACTATGGCTACACCTTC.

This clonotype was detected only a few times. The V and J genes are TRBV18 and TRBJ2-7; 9 bases fit TRBD1. The V and J ends lost 4 bases and 1 base, in that order; junction bases with no gene match: 11. Germline CDR1 reads KGHSH; CDR2 reads LQKENI. The CDR3 is 17 residues long. CDR3 amino acids: CASSQRYFGQGSYEQYF. The CDR3 region has the DNA TGTGCCAGCTCACAGCGGTACTTCGGACAGGGGTCCTACGAGCAGTACTTC. The full variable domain, with the rest looked up from reference TRBV18 and TRBJ2-7, is NAGVMQNPRHLVRRRGQEARLRCSPMKGHSHVYWYRQLPEEGLKFMVYLQKENIIDESGMPKERFSAEFPKEGPSILRIQQVVRGDSAAYFCASSQRYFGQGSYEQYFGPGTRLTVT.

This clonotype was recorded at least ten times. The chain couples TRBV10-3 to TRBJ2-1; 14 positions agree with TRBD2. The CDR3 extends over 19 amino acids. The V segment lost 6 bases and the J segment 0 bases; nucleotides outside the gene matches: 10. Germline V gene lookup returns CDR1 ENHRY and CDR2 SYGVKD. The CDR3 region has the DNA TGTGCCATCAGCCTTCGACTAGCGGGAGGGCAGAGCTCCTACAATGAGCAGTTCTTC. This translates into CAISLRLAGGQSSYNEQFF.